This is a list of T cell receptor beta chains from one sample in a study of T cells in Graves' hyperthyroidism and ophthalmopathy. TCRdb passed the multiplex PCR reads through MiXCR, listing each CDR3 protein once. The repertoire holds around 800,000 distinct CDR3 sequences, with roughly 40% as singletons. Sequencing was carried out using blood. The source is a man aged 18 to 30 with Graves' hyperthyroidism. Both conserved end residues are part of each CDR3. The D gene is left open where the match is weak. Size is stated for part of the rows, as once, few or many counts, or as a class when the clone is expanded.

CDR3: CASSPGGGNVLTF
DNA: TGTGCCAGCAGCCCCGGTGGGGGCAACGTCCTGACTTTC
J: TRBJ2-6
V: TRBV7-9
size: -
D: -

CDR3: CASSLNRGRSGNTIYF
DNA: TGTGCCAGCAGCTTAAATCGGGGCAGGTCTGGAAACACCATATATTTT
J: TRBJ1-3
V: TRBV7-8
size: few
D: -

CDR3: CASSWIQGDGTQYF
DNA: TGTGCCAGCAGCTGGATACAGGGTGATGGGACACAGTACTTC
J: TRBJ2-5
V: TRBV5-5
size: -
D: -

CDR3: CSLPQGNEQYF
DNA: TGCAGCTTGCCACAGGGGAACGAGCAGTACTTC
J: TRBJ2-7
V: TRBV29-1
size: -
D: TRBD1

CDR3: CSASELAGETQYF
DNA: TGCAGTGCTTCGGAGCTAGCGGGGGAGACCCAGTACTTC
J: TRBJ2-5
V: TRBV20-1
size: -
D: TRBD2

CDR3: CASSYSGSNTEAFF
DNA: TGTGCCAGCAGTTACTCGGGAAGCAACACTGAAGCTTTCTTT
J: TRBJ1-1
V: TRBV6-5
size: -
D: -

CDR3: CASSLAGGEGSKGYTF
DNA: TGTGCCAGCAGCCTTGCTGGGGGGGAAGGATCTAAGGGCTACACCTTC
J: TRBJ1-2
V: TRBV4-2
size: few
D: -

CDR3: CATSEYWTGRHQPQHF
DNA: TGTGCCACCAGTGAGTACTGGACAGGTCGCCATCAGCCCCAGCATTTT
J: TRBJ1-5
V: TRBV24-1
size: many
D: TRBD1

CDR3: CSVTWTGDQPQHF
DNA: TGCAGCGTCACTTGGACGGGAGATCAGCCCCAGCATTTT
J: TRBJ1-5
V: TRBV29-1
size: many
D: -

CDR3: CASSAARQGRVETQYF
DNA: TGTGCCAGCAGCGCAGCCCGACAGGGGCGAGTAGAGACCCAGTACTTC
J: TRBJ2-5
V: TRBV7-9
size: -
D: TRBD1

CDR3: CASSSGGGVGETQYF
DNA: TGTGCCAGCAGCTCGGGCGGGGGGGTCGGAGAGACCCAGTACTTC
J: TRBJ2-5
V: TRBV7-3
size: few
D: TRBD2

CDR3: CASSQAGTAFYEQYF
DNA: TGTGCCAGCAGCCAGGCCGGGACAGCTTTCTACGAGCAGTACTTC
J: TRBJ2-7
V: TRBV7-8
size: -
D: TRBD1

CDR3: CSGGTGEETQYF
DNA: TGCAGCGGTGGGACAGGGGAAGAGACCCAGTACTTC
J: TRBJ2-5
V: TRBV29-1
size: -
D: TRBD1

CDR3: CASSLNREPQHF
DNA: TGTGCCAGCAGCCTTAACCGGGAGCCCCAGCATTTT
J: TRBJ1-5
V: TRBV7-2
size: many
D: -

CDR3: CASSQDPGVGNQPQHF
DNA: TGCGCCAGCAGCCAAGATCCCGGGGTGGGCAATCAGCCCCAGCATTTT
J: TRBJ1-5
V: TRBV4-1
size: -
D: -

CDR3: CASSFPREETQYF
DNA: TGTGCCAGCAGCTTTCCAAGGGAAGAGACCCAGTACTTC
J: TRBJ2-5
V: TRBV7-8
size: many
D: -

CDR3: CASSLGRRGTGELFF
DNA: TGTGCCAGCAGCTTAGGCCGCCGAGGGACCGGGGAGCTGTTTTTT
J: TRBJ2-2
V: TRBV13
size: -
D: -

CDR3: CASSDGDGYTF
DNA: TGTGCCAGCAGTGATGGTGACGGCTACACCTTC
J: TRBJ1-2
V: TRBV25-1
size: many
D: -

CDR3: CASETRTGANYGYTF
DNA: TGTGCCAGCGAAACACGGACAGGCGCTAACTATGGCTACACCTTC
J: TRBJ1-2
V: TRBV6-1
size: -
D: TRBD1

CDR3: CASSLGHSANTEAFF
DNA: TGCGCCAGCAGCCTGGGACATTCGGCGAACACTGAAGCTTTCTTT
J: TRBJ1-1
V: TRBV7-9
size: -
D: -

CDR3: CSVEVGDCYEQYF
DNA: TGCAGCGTTGAAGTGGGGGACTGCTACGAGCAGTACTTC
J: TRBJ2-7
V: TRBV29-1
size: -
D: -

CDR3: CASSQLEGARSPLHF
DNA: TGCGCCAGCAGCCAACTTGAGGGGGCTCGGTCACCCCTCCACTTT
J: TRBJ1-6
V: TRBV7-9
size: few
D: TRBD1

CDR3: CASRWGAASYEQYF
DNA: TGTGCCAGCAGATGGGGAGCCGCTTCCTACGAGCAGTACTTC
J: TRBJ2-7
V: TRBV6-5
size: -
D: -

CDR3: CASSQARDSRNQPQHF
DNA: TGCGCCAGCAGCCAAGCCCGGGACAGTCGGAATCAGCCCCAGCATTTT
J: TRBJ1-5
V: TRBV4-1
size: many
D: TRBD1

CDR3: CASSVGTAQMNTEAFF
DNA: TGTGCCAGTAGTGTAGGGACAGCACAAATGAACACTGAAGCTTTCTTT
J: TRBJ1-1
V: TRBV19
size: -
D: TRBD1

CDR3: CASSYTGTHTEAFF
DNA: TGTGCCAGCAGTTACACCGGGACACACACTGAAGCTTTCTTT
J: TRBJ1-1
V: TRBV6-2/TRBV6-3
size: -
D: -

CDR3: CATSIGQGNEKLFF
DNA: TGTGCCACCAGTATAGGACAGGGGAATGAAAAACTGTTTTTT
J: TRBJ1-4
V: TRBV15
size: -
D: TRBD1

CDR3: CASMVSGQSRETQYF
DNA: TGTGCCAGCATGGTCTCGGGACAGTCCCGGGAGACCCAGTACTTC
J: TRBJ2-5
V: TRBV2
size: many
D: TRBD1

CDR3: CASSAAGSHEKLFF
DNA: TGTGCCAGCAGCGCAGCCGGGTCTCATGAAAAACTGTTTTTT
J: TRBJ1-4
V: TRBV7-8
size: many
D: -

CDR3: CASSEDQNYGYTF
DNA: TGTGCCAGCAGTGAGGATCAGAACTATGGCTACACCTTC
J: TRBJ1-2
V: TRBV6-5
size: -
D: -

CDR3: CASSVGAGQGFSYEQYF
DNA: TGTGCCAGCAGCGTAGGTGCAGGACAGGGTTTCTCCTACGAGCAGTACTTC
J: TRBJ2-7
V: TRBV7-2
size: -
D: TRBD1

CDR3: CASSGRQGAMDEQYF
DNA: TGTGCCAGTAGTGGGAGACAGGGGGCGATGGACGAGCAGTACTTC
J: TRBJ2-7
V: TRBV19
size: -
D: TRBD1

CDR3: CSAARWPQHF
DNA: TGCAGTGCGGCCCGGTGGCCCCAGCATTTT
J: TRBJ1-5
V: TRBV20-1
size: many
D: -

CDR3: CASSLWSIGETQYF
DNA: TGTGCCAGCAGCTTATGGTCGATAGGAGAGACCCAGTACTTC
J: TRBJ2-5
V: TRBV7-6
size: -
D: -

CDR3: CASSSNRGLPLSEAFF
DNA: TGTGCCAGCAGCTCAAACAGGGGGCTCCCGTTGTCTGAAGCTTTCTTT
J: TRBJ1-1
V: TRBV9
size: few
D: TRBD1

CDR3: CASTFQGTGKETQYF
DNA: TGTGCCAGCACCTTCCAGGGGACAGGGAAAGAGACCCAGTACTTC
J: TRBJ2-5
V: TRBV11-1
size: -
D: TRBD1

CDR3: CSARALAGTGGHLYSNQPQHF
DNA: TGCAGTGCTAGAGCCCTCGCCGGGACAGGGGGCCATCTTTATAGCAATCAGCCCCAGCATTTT
J: TRBJ1-5
V: TRBV20-1
size: -
D: TRBD1

CDR3: CSGQGAGYGYTF
DNA: TGCAGCGGACAGGGGGCAGGCTATGGCTACACCTTC
J: TRBJ1-2
V: TRBV29-1
size: -
D: TRBD1

CDR3: CASSPEVASGAYEQYF
DNA: TGCGCCAGCAGCCCAGAGGTGGCTAGCGGGGCCTACGAGCAGTACTTC
J: TRBJ2-7
V: TRBV4-3
size: -
D: TRBD2

CDR3: CSARTGGSNTEAFF
DNA: TGCAGTGCTAGAACAGGGGGCAGCAACACTGAAGCTTTCTTT
J: TRBJ1-1
V: TRBV20-1
size: many
D: TRBD1

CDR3: CASSSGTSGSTQFF
DNA: TGTGCCAGCAGCTCGGGGACAAGCGGGAGTACGCAGTTCTTC
J: TRBJ2-1
V: TRBV7-3
size: few
D: TRBD2

CDR3: CASSLSWTGVTEAFF
DNA: TGCGCCAGCAGCCTATCTTGGACAGGAGTCACTGAAGCTTTCTTT
J: TRBJ1-1
V: TRBV5-1
size: -
D: TRBD1